These T cell receptor beta chains were read from a single sample in a study of cytomegalovirus exposure and HLA in healthy donors. Profiled with immunoSEQ multiplex PCR; TCRdb holds only in-frame clones, not every one. This table holds 80,000 to 100,000 clones, about 88% found once. Source material: PBMCs. These TCRs come from a man aged 18 to 30 in good health and CMV-seropositive. The CDR3 runs from the conserved cysteine through the conserved F or W. The D gene is left open where the match is weak. Rows give clone size only sometimes, using once, few, many, or a class for an expanded clone.

v_call: TRBV6-6; d_call: TRBD2; j_call: TRBJ2-1; clone_size: .; cdr3_nt: TGTGCCAGCAGCCTCCTAGCGGGAGTTAATGAGCAGTTCTTC; cdr3_aa: CASSLLAGVNEQFF
v_call: TRBV28; d_call: TRBD1; j_call: TRBJ1-2; clone_size: few; cdr3_nt: TGTGCCAGCAGTGATGACAGGGACAACGGTGGCTACACCTTC; cdr3_aa: CASSDDRDNGGYTF
v_call: TRBV4-3; d_call: .; j_call: TRBJ1-4; clone_size: .; cdr3_nt: TGCGCCAGCAGCCAAGAGTACAGAAATGAAAAACTGTTTTTT; cdr3_aa: CASSQEYRNEKLFF
v_call: TRBV28; d_call: TRBD1; j_call: TRBJ1-2; clone_size: .; cdr3_nt: TGTGCCAGCAGGATGACGACAGGGTTAGGCCCCTTTTATGGCTACACCTTC; cdr3_aa: CASRMTTGLGPFYGYTF
v_call: TRBV5-8; d_call: .; j_call: TRBJ2-6; clone_size: .; cdr3_nt: TGTGCCAGCAGCTTGGACGGCTCTGGGGCCAACGTCCTGACTTTC; cdr3_aa: CASSLDGSGANVLTF
v_call: TRBV4-2; d_call: .; j_call: TRBJ1-4; clone_size: .; cdr3_nt: TGTGCCAGCAGCCGGTCGACATTATTGGAGGGAAAACTGTTTTTT; cdr3_aa: CASSRSTLLEGKLFF
v_call: TRBV7-3; d_call: TRBD2; j_call: TRBJ2-1; clone_size: .; cdr3_nt: TGTGCCAGCAGCTTAGGGACTAGCGGGCTCCGAAAATCCTACAATGAGCAGTTCTTC; cdr3_aa: CASSLGTSGLRKSYNEQFF
v_call: TRBV15; d_call: TRBD1; j_call: TRBJ1-4; clone_size: few; cdr3_nt: TGTGCCAGCCAACAGGGGTACCGTGAAAAACTGTTTTTT; cdr3_aa: CASQQGYREKLFF
v_call: TRBV6-5; d_call: TRBD2; j_call: TRBJ2-1; clone_size: .; cdr3_nt: TGTGCCAGCAGTTACTGGGCGGGAGTAAGTAATGAGCAGTTCTTC; cdr3_aa: CASSYWAGVSNEQFF
v_call: TRBV6-5; d_call: TRBD1; j_call: TRBJ1-3; clone_size: .; cdr3_nt: TGTGCCAGCAGAACACGACAGGGGGATGGAAACACCATATATTTT; cdr3_aa: CASRTRQGDGNTIYF
v_call: TRBV6-5; d_call: TRBD1; j_call: TRBJ2-7; clone_size: .; cdr3_nt: TGTGCCAGCAGTTCCGGGACAGGGGTCTACGAGCAGTACTTC; cdr3_aa: CASSSGTGVYEQYF
v_call: TRBV6-5; d_call: .; j_call: TRBJ1-5; clone_size: few; cdr3_nt: TGTGCCAGCAGCGTATATAGCAATCAGCCCCAGCATTTT; cdr3_aa: CASSVYSNQPQHF
v_call: TRBV7-8; d_call: TRBD1; j_call: TRBJ2-7; clone_size: once; cdr3_nt: TGTGCCAGCAGCTTTAACACAGGGGGCTCCGGCGAGCAGTACTTC; cdr3_aa: CASSFNTGGSGEQYF
v_call: TRBV7-6; d_call: TRBD1; j_call: TRBJ1-1; clone_size: .; cdr3_nt: TGTGCCAGCAGCCCGCGGGACAGGTACACTGAAGCTTTCTTT; cdr3_aa: CASSPRDRYTEAFF